Below are 19 T cell receptor beta chains sequenced from a single sample in a study of siplizumab effects on memory and regulatory T cells. Responder and stimulator cells in the mixed lymphocyte reaction were cultured together for around 6 days at 37°C. Sequenced by immunoSEQ multiplex PCR; TCRdb stores in-frame clones only, minus some. Here the sample spans 9,000 to 10,000 clones, 40% being singletons. Antigens for these TCRs are unknown. Sequenced sample: CFSE-low (dividing) CD4+ T cells sorted from an allogeneic mixed lymphocyte reaction. The source of these receptors is a human donor in good health; the cells came from an allogeneic mixed lymphocyte reaction.

The V call is TRBV7-9, the J call TRBJ2-7; D gene uncertain. The germline gives CDR1 SEHNR, CDR2 FQNEAQ (reference sequence). V shed 2 bases and J shed 3 bases, with 11 bases lying between them. This CDR3 has 14 amino acids. CDR3 in amino acids: CASSLNRVVYEQYF. In DNA form, the CDR3 reads TGTGCCAGCAGCTTAAATAGGGTAGTCTACGAGCAGTACTTC.

The genes are TRBV12-5 and TRBJ2-1, with a weak D call TRBD2 (6 bases). Trimming removed 5 bases from V and 2 bases from J, with 13 bases in between. CDR1 is LGHNT and CDR2 is FRNRAP in the germline V gene. CDR3 length: 15 residues. CDR3 sequence: CASGKSGGAYNEQFF. In DNA, the CDR3 is TGTGCTAGTGGTAAAAGCGGAGGGGCCTACAATGAGCAGTTCTTC.

The gene calls are TRBV7-2 and TRBJ2-7; the match to TRBD1 covers 8 bases. The CDR3 is 16 amino acids. Germline trimming cut 2 bases from V and 0 bases from J; bases unmatched to any gene: 6. The germline V gene has CDR1 SGHTA and CDR2 FQGNSA. DNA of the CDR3: TGTGCCAGCAGCTTACTTGCAGGGGGCAACTCCTACGAGCAGTACTTC. It yields the protein CASSLLAGGNSYEQYF.

The chain carries TRBV18 and TRBJ2-5; D uncertain. This CDR3 comprises 14 residues. CDR1 and CDR2 from the germline V gene are KGHSH and LQKENI. Trimming removed 1 base from V and 4 bases from J, with 10 bases in between. The CDR3 coding sequence is TGTGCCAGCTCACCACAGGGTGTGGGAGAGACCCAGTACTTC. It encodes CASSPQGVGETQYF.

This clone ranks as medium-sized (0.01 to 0.1%). The chain combines TRBV9 with TRBJ2-7; a possible D gene is TRBD2 (6 bases). This CDR3 has 15 amino acids. CDR1 and CDR2 (germline): SGDLS, YYNGEE. Trimming pared 3 bases from V and 0 bases from J, leaving 13 bases between. CDR3 sequence reads: CASSATGDSSYEQYF. The CDR3 DNA reads TGTGCCAGCAGCGCAACGGGAGATAGCTCCTACGAGCAGTACTTC. Full variable domain (missing parts from reference TRBV9 and TRBJ2-7): DSGVTQTPKHLITATGQRVTLRCSPRSGDLSVYWYQQSLDQGLQFLIQYYNGEERAKGNILERFSAQQFPDLHSELNLSSLELGDSALYFCASSATGDSSYEQYFGPGTRLTVT.

The V and J genes are TRBV14 and TRBJ1-6; perhaps TRBD1 as D (5 bases). CDR1 SGHDN and CDR2 FVKESK come from the germline V gene. This CDR3 is 14 amino acids long. The V gene lost 6 bases and the J gene lost 7 bases, with 13 bases spanning the gap. The CDR3 DNA follows: TGTGCCAGCAGAGCCGGGACGGGGAATTCACCCCTCCACTTT. Translation gives CASRAGTGNSPLHF.

This clone was observed a handful of times. Other DNA sequences from this sample encode an identical CDR3 as well. The rearrangement uses TRBV28 and TRBJ2-5; 8 bases match TRBD2. The J segment lost 4 bases and the V segment lost 6 bases, leaving 7 bases of the junction unmatched. Germline CDR1 is MDHEN and CDR2 is SYDVKM. The CDR3 loop spans 14 amino acids. Written as DNA, the CDR3 is TGTGCCAGCAGAACGGGAGGGCCGGGAGAGACCCAGTACTTC. It encodes CASRTGGPGETQYF.

In its sample, this clone was seen once. The chain employs TRBV5-5 and TRBJ2-7; D possibly matches TRBD1 or TRBD2 (5 bases each). Trimming removed 1 base from V and 0 bases from J, with 8 bases in between. CDR3 length: 14 amino acids. Germline loops: CDR1 SGHKS, CDR2 YYEKEE (reference sequence). CDR3 loop: CASSLRGDSYEQYF. CDR3 coding DNA: TGTGCCAGCAGCTTGAGAGGGGACTCCTACGAGCAGTACTTC.

This clone ranks as medium-sized (0.01 to 0.1%). The chain couples TRBV11-3 to TRBJ2-7; weak D call: TRBD1 (5 bases). The V end was cut by 2 bases, the J end by 6 bases, with 14 bases between. The CDR3 sequence is 14 residues long. CDR1 SGHNT and CDR2 YENEEA come from the germline V gene. The CDR3, as DNA: TGTGCCAGCAGCTTACCCACTCAGGGCGGCGAGCAGTACTTC. Translation: CASSLPTQGGEQYF. The full variable domain, rest sourced from reference TRBV11-3 and TRBJ2-7, is EAGVVQSPRYKIIEKKQPVAFWCNPISGHNTLYWYLQNLGQGPELLIRYENEEAVDDSQLPKDRFSAERLKGVDSTLKIQPAELGDSAVYLCASSLPTQGGEQYFGPGTRLTVT.

This chain's CDR3 is CASRSTGIETQYF. The CDR3 nucleotides are TGTGCCAGCAGATCAACAGGGATAGAGACCCAGTACTTC. The chain couples TRBV6-5 to TRBJ2-5, with D perhaps TRBD1 (6 bases). Germline loops: CDR1 MNHEY, CDR2 SVGAGI. The CDR3 totals 13 residues. V was pared by 6 bases and J by 4 bases, with 12 bases between.

The CDR3, as DNA: TGTGCCAGCAGCCCATTAGATCAGCCCCAGCATTTT. The encoded protein is CASSPLDQPQHF. The chain joins TRBV11-3 to TRBJ1-5; D unclear. Per germline, CDR1 SGHNT and CDR2 YENEEA. The V end was cut by 5 bases, the J end by 5 bases, with 7 bases between. The CDR3 contains 12 residues.

This clone was counted a few times. The CDR3: CASSPRAGPYEQYF. CDR3 bases: TGTGCCAGCAGCCCCCGAGCGGGCCCCTACGAGCAGTACTTC. V and J are TRBV4-2 and TRBJ2-7; D possibly corresponds to TRBD2 (6 bases). The germline CDR1 and CDR2 sequences are LGHNA and YNFKEQ. Trimming left V 4 bases short and J 2 bases short, with 12 bases between. The CDR3 contains 14 residues.

This clone was recorded a few times. The gene calls are TRBV7-9 and TRBJ2-7, with TRBD1 identical over 9 bases. Unmatched junction bases numbered 7, after V lost 8 bases and J lost 2 bases. Germline-derived CDR1 and CDR2 are SEHNR and FQNEAQ (reference sequence). The CDR3 covers 14 residues. In DNA, the CDR3 is TGTGCCAGCCGGACAGGGGCGGGGCCCTACGAGCAGTACTTC. Translation: CASRTGAGPYEQYF.

The rearrangement joins TRBV7-9 to TRBJ2-3; D ambiguous. Germline assignment: CDR1 SEHNR and CDR2 FQNEAQ (reference sequence). With 1 base removed from V and 4 bases from J, the gap between germline ends came to 18 bases. This CDR3 has 17 amino acids. The CDR3 bases are TGTGCCAGCAGCTTAGGTCACTACCAAAGTCTACCAGATACGCAGTATTTT. Translating it yields CASSLGHYQSLPDTQYF.

This clone was observed once. At one end the junction does not follow the germline gene, possibly because of a read error. The chain uses TRBV5-1 and TRBJ2-7; 8 bases are shared with TRBD2. Germline loops: CDR1 SGHRS, CDR2 YFSETQ. The CDR3 sequence is 14 residues long. Here the CDR3 reads CASSLVREGLEQYF. CDR3 nucleotide sequence: TGTGCCAGCAGCTTGGTACGGGAGGGCCTCGAGCAGTACTTC. The variable domain in full, with the rest retrieved from reference TRBV5-1 and TRBJ2-7, is KAGVTQTPRYLIKTRGQQVTLSCSPISGHRSVSWYQQTPGQGLQFLFEYFSETQRNKGNFPGRFSGRQFSNSRSEMNVSTLELGDSALYLCASSLVREGLEQYFGPGTRLTVT.

By share, this clone ranks as medium-sized. The rearrangement uses TRBV11-3 and TRBJ2-1, with D maybe TRBD1 (6 bases). Deletions cut 3 bases from V and 0 bases from J, with 9 bases between. Germline V gene lookup returns CDR1 SGHNT and CDR2 YENEEA. The CDR3 has 15 residues. The CDR3 DNA is TGTGCCAGCAGCTTCACAGGGAGCTCCTACAATGAGCAGTTCTTC. Its protein is CASSFTGSSYNEQFF.

A note on this clone: An end of the junction does not agree with germline; a read error may underlie this. The chain is built from TRBV5-4 and TRBJ2-5, with D perhaps assigned TRBD1 or TRBD2 (6 bases each). Germline V lookup: CDR1 SGHNT, CDR2 YYREEE (reference sequence). The CDR3 has 17 amino acids. The CDR3 DNA is TGCGCCAGCAGCCAAGTGGGCCGGGGGCTCGAGTTCGAGACCCAGTACTTC. It translates to CASSQVGRGLEFETQYF.

This clone was seen a handful of times. CDR3 sequence reads: CASSINYWEYEQYF. In DNA, the CDR3 is TGTGCCAGCAGCATCAACTATTGGGAATACGAGCAGTACTTC. The J gene is TRBJ2-7, the V gene TRBV7-8; no clear D. V shed 5 bases and J shed 4 bases, with 15 bases lying between them. CDR3 length equals 14 residues. CDR1 and CDR2 from the germline V gene are SGHVS and FQNEAQ.

The rearrangement links TRBV7-6 to TRBJ1-5, with 9 bases matching TRBD1. Germline V gives CDR1 SGHVS, CDR2 FNYEAQ. The V gene end was trimmed by 4 bases and the J gene end by 2 bases; junction bases not matched to a gene: 3. The CDR3 loop spans 15 amino acids. In DNA, the CDR3 is TGTGCCAGCAGCTCGGGGACAGGGCGCAATCAGCCCCAGCATTTT. Translation: CASSSGTGRNQPQHF.